The clone carrying this T cell receptor beta chain appeared a single time. Its specificity is not known. This record belongs to a study of regulatory T cells. Primers: 52 TRBV forward and 13 TRBJ reverse. The method was immunoSEQ multiplex PCR; TCRdb's version includes in-frame clones alone and lacks a portion of them. The table lists roughly 10,000 clones, 84% of them singletons. Study outcomes and limitations: Patient repertoires had restricted TRB V-J pairs and skewed V and J usage, most in Tregs.

The receptor's source is a person under 35 with CD3G deficiency. Sequenced input: CD8+ T cells sorted from blood.

DNA for the CDR3: TGTGCCAGCAGCCGCCATAGTAGCCGGGCAAACACTGAAGCTTTCTTT. It translates to CASSRHSSRANTEAFF. The V gene is TRBV6-6, the J gene TRBJ1-1; D unresolved. CDR1 is MNHNY and CDR2 is SVGAGI in the germline V gene (reference sequence). CDR3 length: 16 residues. V lost 6 bases, J lost 2 bases, and 19 bases lay in between.